The source of this T cell receptor (beta chain) is a study of early T cells in non-severe SARS-CoV-2 infection. On the study more broadly: Alpha and beta chains were unpaired, from unsorted whole-blood bulk RNA.

CDR1 is SGDLS, CDR2 YYNGEE, per germline. V lost 3 bases to trimming and J lost 0 bases, with 10 bases between them. The CDR3 is 16 amino acids. Unique molecular identifiers tagged individual cDNA molecules. A single record per CDR3 protein comes from TCRdb applying MiXCR to the 5' RACE reads. The sample shows approximately 77,000 distinct CDR3 sequences, approximately 5% of them seen only once. This chain links TRBV9 with TRBJ1-6; D might be TRBD1 (5 bases). This clonotype originated in an adult who was a healthcare worker with PCR-confirmed SARS-CoV-2 infection or an uninfected control (not recorded which). The source material was whole blood, sampled at baseline. The CDR3 DNA is TGTGCCAGCAGCGCCTCAGGGAGCTCCTATAATTCACCCCTCCACTTT. Its protein product is CASSASGSSYNSPLHF. The full variable domain, rest sourced from reference TRBV9 and TRBJ1-6, is DSGVTQTPKHLITATGQRVTLRCSPRSGDLSVYWYQQSLDQGLQFLIQYYNGEERAKGNILERFSAQQFPDLHSELNLSSLELGDSALYFCASSASGSSYNSPLHFGNGTRLTVT.